This TCR beta chain appears in the sequencing data of a study of blood T cell repertoires in COVID-19 (dated by TCRdb to the early 2020s). The study in broad terms: Samples covering the acute and convalescent phases of COVID-19 were provided by collaborators in the United States, Italy and Spain. A freely available public database, intended as a resource for researchers studying the immune response to SARS-CoV-2, is where the repertoires were released. Where available, HLA class I and class II types were obtained from metadata supplied by the sample provider rather than from assay-based typing. The sample metadata nearly always contained a de-identified subject ID, COVID-19 status, age in years and sex. Subjects who had been exposed to COVID-19, were actively infected with it, or had recovered from it provided the deeply sampled blood TCRbeta repertoires that made up the dataset. Samples came from the ongoing ImmuneRACE study (first 160 participants) plus 1,254 subjects from 6 global collaborators. The prospective study material was composed of cDNA or gDNA derived from T cells, B-cell-depleted T cells, or PBMCs. Overall results and qualifications from the work: How much clinical and demographic metadata was included differed by source and by participant, and the metadata was provided uncurated.

The CDR3 spans 14 residues, from the cysteine through the phenylalanine. The sequence is cut down to CDR3 DNA, 42 bases in frame from base 1. Sequences MNHEY (CDR1) and SVGAGI (CDR2) are obtained from the germline V gene. V is reduced by 4 bases and J by 3 bases, leaving a spacing of 10 bases between them. Each collaborating institution followed its own protocols to collect whole blood in K2EDTA tubes. Collaborator samples were shipped for TCRbeta analysis as frozen whole blood, isolated PBMCs, or DNA extracted from either sample type. The immunoSEQ Assay, a bias-controlled multiplex PCR, was used to amplify TCRbeta CDR3 regions from genomic DNA. Under the source paper's analysis protocol: The number of nucleated cells in each sample was estimated from the amplification of reference gene primers within the assay. To quantify the absolute abundance of each unique TCRbeta CDR3 rearrangement, sequence reads were collapsed and filtered. Productive Simpson clonality was computed per sample as the square root of Simpson's diversity index over productive rearrangements. TCRdb retrieved this table from immuneACCESS and kept in-frame rearrangements only. Not all clones are present; in checked studies, unresolved V genes account for under half, and no reason is known for the remainder. The V and J calls and the clone size are those of that table, but D and trimming were determined from the DNA. The sample data list around 70,000 clones, and 65% to 90% of these were observed just once. Clones ranked in the top ten supply roughly 6.7% of the sample.

A few counts support this clone. Its antigen is not yet known. Per-base quality was not reported, and no clone a single base away is much larger than it. The chain employs TRBV6-5 and TRBJ1-3, and TRBD1 may be the D gene, going by 5 matching bases. Sequencing input: peripheral blood. This receptor was taken from a man aged 60-69 years with acute or convalescent COVID-19. Here is the DNA: TGTGCCAGCAGTTCCCCAGGGCTTGGAAACACCATATATTTT. This is translated as CASSSPGLGNTIYF.